Listed below are T cell receptor beta chains from one sample, sequenced in a study of shared clonotypes between healthy human individuals. The data were produced by immunoSEQ multiplex PCR, yet TCRdb's version contains in-frame clones alone and is incomplete. Of more than 2,000,000 clones listed, approximately 92% are singletons. The sample taken for sequencing was naive CD4+ T cells sorted from blood. These receptors all stem from a man aged 18 to 30 in good health. Each CDR3 is given with its conserved first and last residue. The D gene is left open where the match is weak. Some rows have no size entry. The others give once, few or many, or a class for an expanded clone.

J | D | size | V | CDR3 | DNA
TRBJ2-5 | NA | NA | TRBV18 | CASSFSGETQYF | TGTGCCAGCTCATTCAGCGGGGAGACCCAGTACTTC
TRBJ2-7 | TRBD2 | NA | TRBV27 | CASRPSMGLGYEQYF | TGTGCCAGCAGGCCAAGCATGGGACTAGGCTACGAGCAGTACTTC
TRBJ1-6 | NA | once | TRBV4-3 | CASSQDIGQYNSPLHF | TGCGCCAGCAGCCAAGATATCGGGCAGTATAATTCACCCCTCCACTTT
TRBJ2-5 | NA | NA | TRBV30 | CAWNPGQTVVETQYF | TGTGCCTGGAACCCCGGACAGACCGTTGTTGAGACCCAGTACTTC
TRBJ2-1 | NA | NA | TRBV28 | CASSLWGSRVGSYNEQFF | TGTGCCAGCAGTTTATGGGGCTCGCGGGTGGGATCATACAATGAGCAGTTCTTC
TRBJ2-5 | NA | NA | TRBV2 | CASSNSRQETQYF | TGTGCCAGCAGTAACAGCCGGCAAGAGACCCAGTACTTC
TRBJ2-5 | NA | NA | TRBV10-1 | CASSAGTETQYF | TGCGCCAGCAGTGCAGGGACCGAGACCCAGTACTTC
TRBJ2-2 | TRBD2 | NA | TRBV5-1 | CASKTGLAGGQTGELFF | TGCGCCAGCAAAACAGGACTAGCGGGAGGGCAAACCGGGGAGCTGTTTTTT
TRBJ1-1 | NA | NA | TRBV19 | CASSKGGASTEAFF | TGTGCCAGTAGTAAAGGGGGGGCTAGTACTGAAGCTTTCTTT
TRBJ1-1 | NA | NA | TRBV2 | CASGLQGLNTEAFF | TGTGCCAGCGGATTACAGGGTCTGAACACTGAAGCTTTCTTT
TRBJ2-7 | TRBD1 | NA | TRBV10-3 | CAIGTGEAYEQYF | TGTGCCATTGGGACAGGGGAGGCCTACGAGCAGTACTTC
TRBJ2-2 | NA | NA | TRBV18 | CASSPRLGPNTGELFF | TGTGCCAGCTCACCAAGGCTGGGGCCGAACACCGGGGAGCTGTTTTTT
TRBJ2-5 | TRBD1 | NA | TRBV5-1 | CASSSTGGQETQYF | TGCGCCAGCAGCTCGACAGGGGGCCAAGAGACCCAGTACTTC
TRBJ2-7 | TRBD1 | NA | TRBV5-1 | CASSPGTGGFDEQYF | TGCGCCAGCAGCCCAGGGACAGGGGGTTTCGACGAGCAGTACTTC
TRBJ2-2 | NA | NA | TRBV28 | CASGGGSLRAWELFF | TGTGCCAGTGGTGGTGGGTCCCTCAGGGCTTGGGAGCTGTTTTTT
TRBJ2-7 | TRBD1 | NA | TRBV19 | CASSRGLDRGNYEQYF | TGTGCCAGTAGTAGGGGCTTGGACAGGGGTAACTACGAGCAGTACTTC
TRBJ1-5 | NA | NA | TRBV6-1 | CASSEMRGNQPQHF | TGTGCCAGCAGTGAAATGAGGGGCAATCAGCCCCAGCATTTT
TRBJ2-7 | NA | once | TRBV6-1 | CASSVLDEQYF | TGTGCCAGCAGTGTTTTGGACGAGCAGTACTTC
TRBJ1-1 | NA | NA | TRBV27 | CASSLFGFGEAFF | TGTGCCAGCAGTTTATTCGGGTTTGGAGAAGCTTTCTTT
TRBJ2-7 | NA | once | TRBV6-5 | CASSYAYEQYF | TGTGCCAGCAGTTACGCCTACGAGCAGTACTTC
TRBJ2-1 | TRBD2 | NA | TRBV18 | CASSPISGASYNEQFF | TGTGCCAGCTCACCAATTAGCGGGGCCTCCTACAATGAGCAGTTCTTC
TRBJ1-6 | NA | NA | TRBV5-6 | CASSLATGNSPLHF | TGTGCCAGCAGCTTGGCGACAGGAAATTCACCCCTCCACTTT
TRBJ2-7 | NA | NA | TRBV25-1 | CASARDSTYEQYF | TGTGCCAGCGCCCGCGACAGCACCTACGAGCAGTACTTC
TRBJ1-5 | TRBD1 | NA | TRBV28 | CASSLRTGEQPQHF | TGTGCCAGCAGTTTACGGACAGGCGAGCAGCCCCAGCATTTT
TRBJ1-6 | NA | NA | TRBV19 | CASSVGPNSPLHF | TGTGCCAGTAGTGTGGGCCCTAATTCACCCCTCCACTTT
TRBJ1-1 | TRBD1 | once | TRBV27 | CASRGQLNKAFF | TGTGCCAGCAGGGGACAGTTAAACAAAGCTTTCTTT
TRBJ1-1 | NA | NA | TRBV7-2 | CASSLDPGTTEAFF | TGTGCCAGCAGCTTAGATCCAGGGACCACTGAAGCTTTCTTT
TRBJ1-2 | NA | NA | TRBV9 | CASRTAGSLYGYTF | TGTGCCAGTCGAACCGCCGGGAGCCTCTATGGCTACACCTTC
TRBJ2-3 | TRBD1 | NA | TRBV30 | CAWSGTGKWTDTQYF | TGTGCCTGGTCCGGGACAGGGAAGTGGACAGATACGCAGTATTTT
TRBJ2-3 | NA | NA | TRBV6-6 | CASSPAYTDTQYF | TGTGCCAGCAGCCCAGCCTACACAGATACGCAGTATTTT
TRBJ2-5 | NA | NA | TRBV7-6 | CASSSLASETQYF | TGTGCCAGCAGCTCACTAGCTAGTGAGACCCAGTACTTC
TRBJ2-6 | NA | NA | TRBV7-2 | CASSSHDRYDSGANVLTF | TGTGCCAGCAGCTCCCACGACCGTTATGACTCTGGGGCCAACGTCCTGACTTTC
TRBJ2-1 | TRBD2 | NA | TRBV7-9 | CASSNRLAGEVEQFF | TGTGCCAGCAGCAACCGACTAGCGGGGGAGGTTGAGCAGTTCTTC
TRBJ1-1 | TRBD1 | NA | TRBV6-1 | CASRGTGEAFF | TGTGCCAGCAGGGGGACAGGTGAAGCTTTCTTT
TRBJ1-5 | NA | NA | TRBV10-2 | CASSESRTGGNQPQHF | TGCGCCAGCAGTGAGTCGAGGACCGGCGGCAATCAGCCCCAGCATTTT
TRBJ1-1 | NA | NA | TRBV4-1 | CASRNVRRSTEAFF | TGCGCCAGCAGAAACGTGAGGAGAAGCACTGAAGCTTTCTTT
TRBJ2-7 | NA | NA | TRBV5-1 | CASSLEHNYEQYF | TGCGCCAGCAGCTTGGAACACAACTACGAGCAGTACTTC
TRBJ1-5 | NA | once | TRBV6-1 | CASSPGVARQPQHF | TGTGCCAGCAGCCCAGGGGTGGCACGTCAGCCCCAGCATTTT
TRBJ1-1 | NA | NA | TRBV27 | CASSPGTWFETNTEAFF | TGTGCCAGCAGTCCCGGGACATGGTTTGAGACGAACACTGAAGCTTTCTTT
TRBJ1-3 | NA | NA | TRBV7-3 | CASSLRGRSGNTIYF | TGTGCCAGCAGCTTAAGAGGCCGCTCTGGAAACACCATATATTTT
TRBJ2-2 | NA | NA | TRBV7-2 | CASSLAGGTVNTGELFF | TGTGCCAGCAGCTTAGCAGGGGGGACGGTTAACACCGGGGAGCTGTTTTTT
TRBJ2-1 | NA | once | TRBV7-9 | CASSLRGEQFF | TGTGCCAGCAGCTTACGGGGTGAGCAGTTCTTC
TRBJ2-7 | NA | once | TRBV4-2 | CASSQDLPDTHPYEQYF | TGTGCCAGCAGCCAAGATCTGCCGGACACCCATCCCTACGAGCAGTACTTC
TRBJ2-1 | NA | NA | TRBV15 | CATSRGRSSYNEQFF | TGTGCCACCAGCAGAGGCAGGAGCTCCTACAATGAGCAGTTCTTC
TRBJ1-5 | TRBD1 | NA | TRBV27 | CASGRQGNGNQPQHF | TGTGCCAGCGGTAGACAGGGGAACGGCAATCAGCCCCAGCATTTT
TRBJ2-1 | TRBD2 | NA | TRBV2 | CASSEGLDSYNEQFF | TGTGCCAGCAGTGAGGGACTAGACTCCTACAATGAGCAGTTCTTC
TRBJ1-4 | NA | NA | TRBV6-1 | CASSEAGTINEKLFF | TGTGCCAGCAGTGAAGCAGGGACTATTAATGAAAAACTGTTTTTT
TRBJ1-1 | NA | NA | TRBV9 | CASSVASQGGNTEAFF | TGTGCCAGCAGCGTAGCGTCCCAGGGAGGGAACACTGAAGCTTTCTTT